This T cell receptor beta chain appears in the sequencing data of a study of patients and donors after allogeneic stem cell transplantation. TCRdb ran MiXCR on the RT-PCR reads and lists one entry per CDR3 protein. This sample has roughly 190,000 distinct CDR3 sequences, with less than 45% found just once. CDR1 PRHDT and CDR2 FYEKMQ come from the germline V gene (reference sequence). This CDR3 comprises 12 residues. V lost 5 bases and J lost 7, with 9 bases in between. The sequence was obtained from a human donor who was either an allogeneic HSCT recipient or a stem cell or donor lymphocyte infusion donor (not recorded which). It is not recorded whose cells these are; they may come from a transplant donor. The chain couples TRBV13 to TRBJ2-1; no reliable D call. The specimen sequenced was blood, either unsorted or a sorted T cell fraction (not recorded which). CDR3 in DNA: TGTGCCAGCAGCAGACATCGAAATGAGCAGTTCTTC. As protein: CASSRHRNEQFF.